This T cell receptor (beta chain) originates from a study of blood T cell repertoires in COVID-19. The CDR3 runs 17 residues. Germline V gives CDR1 KGHSH, CDR2 LQKENI. Trimming pared 6 bases from V and 3 bases from J, leaving 23 bases between. The data were produced by immunoSEQ multiplex PCR, yet TCRdb's version contains in-frame clones alone and is incomplete. The table shows 220,000 or so clones, with over 75% occurring only once. Participant age was about 18 to 95 years, and participants resided in roughly 24 US areas. This clone was seen only once. This receptor was obtained from a woman in her late teens or twenties in a cohort exposed to, infected with or recovered from COVID-19 (not recorded which). The chain has TRBV18 and TRBJ1-1; D not resolved. What was sequenced was PBMCs or T cells enriched from blood (not recorded which). DNA for the CDR3: TGTGCCAGCTCCCCAAAAGCCGGGGAACAGAAGGACACTGAAGCTTTCTTT. Translated: CASSPKAGEQKDTEAFF.